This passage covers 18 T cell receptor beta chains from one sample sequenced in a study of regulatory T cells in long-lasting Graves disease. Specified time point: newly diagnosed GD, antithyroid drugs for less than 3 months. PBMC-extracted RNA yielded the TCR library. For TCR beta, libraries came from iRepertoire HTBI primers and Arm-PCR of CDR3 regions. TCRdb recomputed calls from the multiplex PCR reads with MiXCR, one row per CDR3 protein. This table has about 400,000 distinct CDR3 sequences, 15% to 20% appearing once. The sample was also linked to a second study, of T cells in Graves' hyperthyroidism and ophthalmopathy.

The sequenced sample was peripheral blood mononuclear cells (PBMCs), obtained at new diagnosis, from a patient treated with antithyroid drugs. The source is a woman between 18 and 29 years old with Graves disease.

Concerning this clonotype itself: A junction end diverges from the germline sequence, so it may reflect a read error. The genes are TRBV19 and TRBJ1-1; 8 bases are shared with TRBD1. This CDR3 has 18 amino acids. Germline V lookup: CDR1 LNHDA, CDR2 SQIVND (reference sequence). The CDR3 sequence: CASNIKQGVPLMNTEAFF. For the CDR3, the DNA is TGTGCCAGTAATATAAAACAGGGGGTTCCTCTAATGAACACTGAAGCTTTCTTT.

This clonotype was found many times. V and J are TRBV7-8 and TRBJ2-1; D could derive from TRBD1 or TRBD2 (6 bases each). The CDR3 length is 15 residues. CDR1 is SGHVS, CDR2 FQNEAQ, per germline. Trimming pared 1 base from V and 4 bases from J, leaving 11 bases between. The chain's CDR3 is CASSLGGGMYNEQFF. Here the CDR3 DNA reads TGTGCCAGCAGCTTAGGAGGGGGGATGTACAATGAGCAGTTCTTC. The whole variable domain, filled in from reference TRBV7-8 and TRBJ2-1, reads GAGVSQSPRYKVAKRGQDVALRCDPISGHVSLFWYQQALGQGPEFLTYFQNEAQLDKSGLPSDRFFAERPEGSVSTLKIQRTQQEDSAVYLCASSLGGGMYNEQFFGPGTRLTVL.

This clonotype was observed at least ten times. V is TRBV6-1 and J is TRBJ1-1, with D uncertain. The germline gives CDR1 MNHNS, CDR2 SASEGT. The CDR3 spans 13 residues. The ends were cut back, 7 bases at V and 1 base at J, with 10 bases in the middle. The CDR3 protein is CASIRSSNTEAFF. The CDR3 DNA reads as TGTGCCAGCATTCGATCATCGAACACTGAAGCTTTCTTT.

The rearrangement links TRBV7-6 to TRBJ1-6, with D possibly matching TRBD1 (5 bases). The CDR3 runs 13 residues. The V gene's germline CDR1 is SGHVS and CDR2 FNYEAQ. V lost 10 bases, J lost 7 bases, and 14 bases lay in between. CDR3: CATSGTGNSPLHF. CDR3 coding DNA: TGTGCCACCAGTGGGACGGGGAATTCACCCCTCCACTTT.

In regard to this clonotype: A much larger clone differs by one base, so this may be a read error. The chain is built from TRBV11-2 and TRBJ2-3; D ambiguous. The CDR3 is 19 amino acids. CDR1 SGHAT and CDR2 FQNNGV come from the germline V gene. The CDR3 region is CAGSLDSLNPPPSTDTQYF. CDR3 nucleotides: TGTGCCGGCAGCTTAGACTCACTGAACCCTCCACCTAGCACAGATACGCAGTATTTT.

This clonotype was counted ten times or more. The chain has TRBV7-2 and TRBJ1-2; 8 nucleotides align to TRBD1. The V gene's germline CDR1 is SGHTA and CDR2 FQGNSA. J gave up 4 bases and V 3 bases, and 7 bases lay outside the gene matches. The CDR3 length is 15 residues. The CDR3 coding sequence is TGTGCCAGCAGCTTTGGGACAGGAGCTCGCTATGGCTACACCTTC. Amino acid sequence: CASSFGTGARYGYTF.

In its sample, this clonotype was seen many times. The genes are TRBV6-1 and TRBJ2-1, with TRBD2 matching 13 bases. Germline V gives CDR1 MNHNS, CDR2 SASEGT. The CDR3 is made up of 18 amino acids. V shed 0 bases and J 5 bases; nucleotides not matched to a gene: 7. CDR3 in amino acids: CASSEAEGLAGKDNEQFF. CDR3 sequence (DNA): TGTGCCAGCAGTGAAGCAGAGGGACTAGCGGGAAAGGACAATGAGCAGTTCTTC.

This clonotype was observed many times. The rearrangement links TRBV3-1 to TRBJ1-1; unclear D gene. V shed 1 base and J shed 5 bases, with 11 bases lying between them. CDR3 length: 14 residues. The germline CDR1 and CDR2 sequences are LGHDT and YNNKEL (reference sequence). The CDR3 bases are TGTGCCAGCAGCCAAGGGACGACGCGGACTGAAGCTTTCTTT. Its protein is CASSQGTTRTEAFF.

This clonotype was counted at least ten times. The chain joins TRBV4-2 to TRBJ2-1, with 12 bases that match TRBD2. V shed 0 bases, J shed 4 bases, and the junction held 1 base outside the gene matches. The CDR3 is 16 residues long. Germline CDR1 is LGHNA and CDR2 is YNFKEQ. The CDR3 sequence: CASSQEGTSGYNEQFF. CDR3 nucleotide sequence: TGTGCCAGCAGCCAAGAGGGGACTAGCGGGTACAATGAGCAGTTCTTC.

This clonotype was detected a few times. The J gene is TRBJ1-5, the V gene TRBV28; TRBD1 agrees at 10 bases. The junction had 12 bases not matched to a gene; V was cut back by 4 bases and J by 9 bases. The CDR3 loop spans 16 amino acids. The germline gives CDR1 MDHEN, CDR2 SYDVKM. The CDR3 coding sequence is TGTGCCAGCAGTTACCCAAGGACAGGGGGATTGCGGCCCCAGCATTTT. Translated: CASSYPRTGGLRPQHF. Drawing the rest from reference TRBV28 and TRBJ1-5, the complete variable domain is DVKVTQSSRYLVKRTGEKVFLECVQDMDHENMFWYRQDPGLGLRLIYFSYDVKMKEKGDIPEGYSVSREKKERFSLILESASTNQTSMYLCASSYPRTGGLRPQHFGDGTRLSIL.

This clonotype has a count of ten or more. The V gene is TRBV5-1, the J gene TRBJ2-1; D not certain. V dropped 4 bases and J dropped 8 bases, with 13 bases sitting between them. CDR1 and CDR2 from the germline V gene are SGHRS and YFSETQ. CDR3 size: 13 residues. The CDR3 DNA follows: TGCGCCAGCAGCCCTCCCCGGTGGGATGAGCAGTTCTTC. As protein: CASSPPRWDEQFF.

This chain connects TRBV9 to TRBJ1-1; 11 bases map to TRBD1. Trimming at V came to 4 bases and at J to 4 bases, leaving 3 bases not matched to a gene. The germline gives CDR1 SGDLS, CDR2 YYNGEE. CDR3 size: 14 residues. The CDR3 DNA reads TGTGCCAGCAGCACCGGGACAGGGGGCACTGAAGCTTTCTTT. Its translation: CASSTGTGGTEAFF.

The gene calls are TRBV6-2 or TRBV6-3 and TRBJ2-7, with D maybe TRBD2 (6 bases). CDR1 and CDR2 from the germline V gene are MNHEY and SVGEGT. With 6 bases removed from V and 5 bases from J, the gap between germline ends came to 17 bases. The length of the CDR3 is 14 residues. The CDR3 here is CASSFTRGAHEQYF. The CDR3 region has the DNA TGTGCCAGCAGCTTCACGCGGGGCGCCCACGAGCAGTACTTC.

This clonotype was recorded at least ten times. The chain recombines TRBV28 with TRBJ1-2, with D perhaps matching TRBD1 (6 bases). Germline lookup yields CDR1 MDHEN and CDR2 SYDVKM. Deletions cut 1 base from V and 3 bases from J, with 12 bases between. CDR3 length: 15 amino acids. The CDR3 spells CASSLSGTPDYGYTF. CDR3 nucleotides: TGTGCCAGCAGTTTATCCGGGACACCAGACTATGGCTACACCTTC.

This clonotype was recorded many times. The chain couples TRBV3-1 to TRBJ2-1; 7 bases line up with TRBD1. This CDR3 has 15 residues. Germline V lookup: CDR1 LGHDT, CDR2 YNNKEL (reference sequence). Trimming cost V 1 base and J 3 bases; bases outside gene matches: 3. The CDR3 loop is CASSQGTGVYNEQFF. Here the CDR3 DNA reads TGTGCCAGCAGCCAAGGAACAGGGGTCTACAATGAGCAGTTCTTC.

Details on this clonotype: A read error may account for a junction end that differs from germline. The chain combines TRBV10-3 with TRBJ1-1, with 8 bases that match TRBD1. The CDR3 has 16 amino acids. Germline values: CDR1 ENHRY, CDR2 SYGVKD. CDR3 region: CASSSETGALNTEAFF. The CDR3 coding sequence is TGTGCCAGCAGTTCCGAGACAGGGGCTTTGAACACTGAAGCTTTCTTT.

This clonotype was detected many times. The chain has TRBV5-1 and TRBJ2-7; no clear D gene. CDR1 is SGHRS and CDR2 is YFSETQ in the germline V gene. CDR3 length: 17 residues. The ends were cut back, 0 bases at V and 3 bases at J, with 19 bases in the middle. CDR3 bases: TGCGCCAGCAGCTTGGCGCCCTCCGCCACAAGCTTCTACGAGCAGTACTTC. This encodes CASSLAPSATSFYEQYF. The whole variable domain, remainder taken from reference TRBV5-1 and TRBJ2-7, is KAGVTQTPRYLIKTRGQQVTLSCSPISGHRSVSWYQQTPGQGLQFLFEYFSETQRNKGNFPGRFSGRQFSNSRSEMNVSTLELGDSALYLCASSLAPSATSFYEQYFGPGTRLTVT.

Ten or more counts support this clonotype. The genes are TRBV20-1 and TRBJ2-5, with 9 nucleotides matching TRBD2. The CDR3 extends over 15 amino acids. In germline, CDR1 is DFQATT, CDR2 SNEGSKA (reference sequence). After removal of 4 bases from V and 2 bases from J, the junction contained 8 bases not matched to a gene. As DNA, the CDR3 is TGCAGTGCTACCTGGGCTAGCGGGAATCAAGAGACCCAGTACTTC. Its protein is CSATWASGNQETQYF.